A selection of T cell receptor beta chains follows, all from one sample in a study of cytomegalovirus exposure and HLA in healthy donors. This table comes from immunoSEQ multiplex PCR, and its TCRdb copy is limited to in-frame clones, with some not included. Here the sample spans under 50,000 clones, 80% to 95% being singletons. The sequenced sample was PBMCs. These receptors came from a woman aged 18 to 35 in good health and CMV-seronegative. The CDR3 runs from the conserved cysteine through the conserved F or W. A D gene is named only where the DNA matches it firmly. A row's size may be missing; if present it is once, few, many or a size class.

J gene,D gene,clone size,V gene,CDR3 protein,CDR3 DNA
TRBJ1-1,-,-,TRBV10-3,CAISKGGDTEAFF,TGTGCCATCAGTAAAGGGGGGGACACTGAAGCTTTCTTT
TRBJ1-1,-,-,TRBV11-3,CASSLVDSDLPEAFF,TGTGCCAGCAGCTTAGTGGACTCGGACTTGCCTGAAGCTTTCTTT
TRBJ2-7,-,-,TRBV18,CASSPIEVPERYEQYF,TGTGCCAGCTCACCGATCGAGGTCCCTGAACGTTACGAGCAGTACTTC
TRBJ2-1,-,-,TRBV7-3,CASSLGGPGYNEQFF,TGTGCCAGCAGCTTAGGGGGCCCTGGGTACAATGAGCAGTTCTTC
TRBJ2-3,TRBD1,-,TRBV6-4,CASSDETGGTDTQYF,TGTGCCAGCAGTGACGAGACAGGGGGCACAGATACGCAGTATTTT
TRBJ2-7,TRBD1,once,TRBV19,CASSTLTGGYNEQYF,TGTGCCAGTAGTACACTGACAGGGGGATACAACGAGCAGTACTTC
TRBJ2-2,-,-,TRBV2,CASVRREGTGELFF,TGTGCCTCGGTTAGGAGGGAAGGCACCGGGGAGCTGTTTTTT
TRBJ2-7,-,once,TRBV4-1,CASSPTEGVSYEQYF,TGCGCCAGCAGCCCAACCGAGGGGGTCTCCTACGAGCAGTACTTC
TRBJ1-4,-,-,TRBV18,CASSERSTNEKLFF,TGTGCCAGCTCCGAGCGGTCAACTAATGAAAAACTGTTTTTT
TRBJ1-1,-,-,TRBV28,CASSRVNTEAFF,TGTGCCAGCAGTCGGGTGAACACTGAAGCTTTCTTT
TRBJ2-1,TRBD1,-,TRBV19,CASKMTEQGANEQFF,TGTGCCAGCAAAATGACCGAACAGGGGGCGAATGAGCAGTTCTTC
TRBJ1-2,-,-,TRBV28,CASSLGSDIDGYTF,TGTGCCAGCAGTTTAGGGTCGGACATAGATGGCTACACCTTC
TRBJ2-5,TRBD2,-,TRBV5-1,CASSLVREGQETQYF,TGCGCCAGCAGCTTGGTCCGGGAGGGCCAAGAGACCCAGTACTTC
TRBJ1-1,TRBD1,-,TRBV28,CASSLALGTGRLDTEAFF,TGTGCCAGCAGTTTAGCGCTTGGGACAGGGAGATTGGACACTGAAGCTTTCTTT
TRBJ2-6,TRBD1,-,TRBV19,CASWGQYSGANVLTF,TGTGCCAGCTGGGGACAGTACTCTGGGGCCAACGTCCTGACTTTC
TRBJ2-7,-,-,TRBV28,CASSFTYRPVYEQYF,TGTGCCAGCAGTTTTACCTACAGGCCCGTCTACGAGCAGTACTTC
TRBJ2-1,TRBD1,-,TRBV6-5,CASSSGTGNNEQFF,TGTGCCAGCAGTTCCGGGACAGGTAACAATGAGCAGTTCTTC
TRBJ2-6,-,-,TRBV10-2,CASSESGVSGANVLTF,TGCGCCAGCAGTGAGTCCGGGGTCTCTGGGGCCAACGTCCTGACTTTC
TRBJ1-6,-,-,TRBV28,CASSLNWGVGSPLHF,TGTGCCAGCAGTTTAAATTGGGGAGTAGGTTCACCCCTCCACTTT
TRBJ2-2,-,-,TRBV28,CASSPTGLHTGELFF,TGTGCCAGCAGCCCAACGGGACTCCACACCGGGGAGCTGTTTTTT
TRBJ2-7,TRBD1,-,TRBV7-8,CASSLVTGGYEQYF,TGTGCCAGCAGCTTAGTGACAGGGGGCTACGAGCAGTACTTC
TRBJ2-7,-,few,TRBV19,CASSIGYEQYF,TGTGCCAGTAGTATCGGCTACGAGCAGTACTTC
TRBJ2-7,TRBD2,-,TRBV28,CASSPTGSGSANEQYF,TGTGCCAGCAGTCCCACGGGAAGCGGGAGTGCCAACGAGCAGTACTTC
TRBJ2-3,TRBD2,-,TRBV5-4,CASSFGGGATDTQYF,TGTGCCAGCAGCTTCGGCGGGGGGGCCACAGATACGCAGTATTTT
TRBJ2-1,-,-,TRBV11-1,CASSLGRDIHNEQFF,TGTGCCAGCAGCTTGGGCAGGGATATCCACAATGAGCAGTTCTTC
TRBJ1-1,TRBD1,-,TRBV5-1,CASSLAETGLAFF,TGCGCCAGCAGCTTGGCGGAGACAGGGTTAGCTTTCTTT
TRBJ2-7,TRBD1,-,TRBV5-1,CASSQGTGSYEQYF,TGCGCCAGCAGCCAAGGGACAGGGTCCTACGAGCAGTACTTC
TRBJ1-1,TRBD1,-,TRBV5-1,CASSLQGWGTEAFF,TGCGCCAGCAGCTTACAGGGGTGGGGGACTGAAGCTTTCTTT
TRBJ2-6,-,-,TRBV4-1,CASSQPSSGPRGANVLTF,TGCGCCAGCAGCCAGCCGAGCTCAGGGCCTCGGGGGGCCAACGTCCTGACTTTC
TRBJ2-3,TRBD2,-,TRBV28,CASSFGGGDTQYF,TGTGCCAGCAGTTTTGGGGGGGGAGATACGCAGTATTTT
TRBJ1-2,-,-,TRBV2,CASSGGGYGYTF,TGTGCCAGCAGTGGGGGGGGCTATGGCTACACCTTC
TRBJ1-5,-,-,TRBV2,CASRLQGVGGQPQHF,TGTGCCAGCAGACTACAGGGAGTAGGAGGTCAGCCCCAGCATTTT
TRBJ2-3,TRBD1,-,TRBV2,CASSEAEGATSTDTQYF,TGTGCCAGCAGTGAAGCAGAGGGGGCCACTAGCACAGATACGCAGTATTTT
TRBJ2-4,-,-,TRBV6-1,CASSESGAAVVQYF,TGTGCCAGCAGTGAATCAGGCGCAGCGGTCGTTCAGTACTTC
TRBJ1-3,TRBD1,once,TRBV9,CASSVTGFPAGNTIYF,TGTGCCAGCAGCGTGACAGGGTTCCCCGCCGGAAACACCATATATTTT
TRBJ2-7,TRBD1,-,TRBV9,CASSVGTGEEQYF,TGTGCCAGCAGCGTAGGGACAGGGGAGGAGCAGTACTTC
TRBJ1-4,-,-,TRBV5-6,CASSLWAGPNEKLFF,TGTGCCAGCAGCTTGTGGGCAGGGCCTAATGAAAAACTGTTTTTT
TRBJ1-3,-,-,TRBV7-9,CASSPDRSGNTIYF,TGTGCCAGCAGTCCCGACAGAAGTGGAAACACCATATATTTT
TRBJ2-5,-,-,TRBV28,CASKLQETQYF,TGTGCCAGCAAACTACAAGAGACCCAGTACTTC
TRBJ2-1,-,-,TRBV7-9,CASSLFIRGRVDEQFF,TGTGCCAGCAGCTTGTTTATAAGGGGGAGGGTCGATGAGCAGTTCTTC
TRBJ1-1,-,-,TRBV14,CASSQGANTEAFF,TGTGCCAGCAGCCAAGGCGCGAACACTGAAGCTTTCTTT
TRBJ2-2,-,-,TRBV11-2,CASSLDLGGNTGELFF,TGTGCCAGCAGCTTAGATCTCGGTGGGAACACCGGGGAGCTGTTTTTT
TRBJ1-1,-,-,TRBV29-1,CSGTPRMDTEAFF,TGCAGCGGTACGCCGCGTATGGACACTGAAGCTTTCTTT
TRBJ2-1,TRBD2,-,TRBV6-6,CASSYSKGLGNEQFF,TGTGCCAGCAGTTACTCGAAAGGACTAGGAAATGAGCAGTTCTTC
TRBJ2-6,-,-,TRBV6-5,CASSPLGPSNVLTF,TGTGCCAGCAGTCCTCTCGGTCCGTCCAACGTCCTGACTTTC
TRBJ1-5,TRBD1,-,TRBV6-1,CASSWTGINQPQHF,TGTGCCAGCAGTTGGACAGGGATCAATCAGCCCCAGCATTTT
TRBJ1-3,-,once,TRBV7-9,CASSLDHTGSGNTIYF,TGTGCCAGCAGCCTCGACCATACAGGGTCTGGAAACACCATATATTTT
TRBJ2-2,-,-,TRBV25-1,CASSVGSITGELFF,TGTGCCAGCAGTGTCGGGAGCATCACCGGGGAGCTGTTTTTT
TRBJ2-5,-,-,TRBV7-9,CASSLSGGETQYF,TGTGCCAGCAGCTTATCCGGGGGTGAGACCCAGTACTTC
TRBJ1-3,-,-,TRBV7-9,CALPGAAGNTIYF,TGTGCCCTCCCAGGCGCCGCTGGAAACACCATATATTTT